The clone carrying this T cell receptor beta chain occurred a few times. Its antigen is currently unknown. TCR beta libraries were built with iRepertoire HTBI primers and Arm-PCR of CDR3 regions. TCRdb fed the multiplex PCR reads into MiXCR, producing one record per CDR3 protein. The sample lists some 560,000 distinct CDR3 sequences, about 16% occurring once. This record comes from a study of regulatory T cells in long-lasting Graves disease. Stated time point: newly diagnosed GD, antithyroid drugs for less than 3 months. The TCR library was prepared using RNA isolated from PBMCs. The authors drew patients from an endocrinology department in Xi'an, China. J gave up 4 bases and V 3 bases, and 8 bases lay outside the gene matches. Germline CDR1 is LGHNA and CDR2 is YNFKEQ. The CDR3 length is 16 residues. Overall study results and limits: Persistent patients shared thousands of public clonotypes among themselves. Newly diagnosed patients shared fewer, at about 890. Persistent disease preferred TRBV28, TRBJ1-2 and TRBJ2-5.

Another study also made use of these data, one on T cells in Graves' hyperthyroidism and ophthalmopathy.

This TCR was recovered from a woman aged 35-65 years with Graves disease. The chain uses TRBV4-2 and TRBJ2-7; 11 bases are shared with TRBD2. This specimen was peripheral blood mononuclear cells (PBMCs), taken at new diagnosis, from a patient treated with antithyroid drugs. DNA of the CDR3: TGTGCCAGCAGCCAGGACCCTATAGCGGGGGGGTACGAGCAGTACTTC. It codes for CASSQDPIAGGYEQYF.